This TCR beta chain was identified in a study of cytomegalovirus exposure and HLA in healthy donors (dated by TCRdb to about 2017). With respect to the entire study: According to an earlier analysis of a few hundred of the donors, 150 million to 200 million T cells yielded over 90 million unique TCR beta sequences and about 300 Gb of sequence data. Roughly 300 gigabases of sequencing data and around 85 million unique TCR sequences made up an early release that covered approximately 620 HLA-typed donors. The genetic ancestry cluster associated with self-reported Caucasian donors included about 84% of the roughly 410 genotyped donors. The study aimed to test whether cataloging public T cell receptors could reveal signatures of past pathogen exposure. The T cell repertoires of several hundred subjects were profiled by immunosequencing and related to cytomegalovirus serostatus. Besides the first cohort of roughly 640 subjects, a separate validation cohort made up of 95 to 150 different subjects was used. The study combined high-throughput TCR immunosequencing, statistical association of individual TCRs with disease status, and machine learning to predict cytomegalovirus infection status. To study patterns of TCR occurrence, a later analysis re-analyzed previously published TCR beta repertoires from just over 650 donors and added high-resolution HLA genotyping. In the later analysis, no new phenotypic data were used to find candidate immune exposures; instead, reliance was placed on TCR beta sequences and their occurrence across donors. To decide whether each TCR beta V gene segment behaved as functional or pseudogenic, an earlier analysis of some 600 of the donors relied on high-throughput TCR beta sequencing. Alongside the repertoire data, information on donor age, sex, ethnicity and CMV serostatus was compiled. A later genetic analysis used genome-wide SNP genotypes for about 60% of the roughly 700 donors, treating that subset as a discovery cohort. All discovery cohort repertoires had been generated on a single sequencing platform. Both class I and class II loci were covered by HLA typing, at four-digit resolution. The number of donors typed differed by locus, with about 629-640 for A, B, C, DRB1 and DQB1, roughly 520 for DQA1, over 600 for DPA1, and 450 to 480 for DPB1. Because of strong linkage in the cohort, 5 or 6 DR-DQ haplotypes were treated as single units for association and clustering. Across approximately 420 genotyped donors of the cohort, an average of about 240,000 unique TCR beta nucleotide sequences per donor were sequenced, and approximately 17% of those sequences were non-productive. Summary of the overall study and its limitations: Correlated functional status among segregating V segments might be attributable to linkage disequilibrium, but an unknown experimental factor could not be ruled out. A cluster of highly shared sequence variants was judged likely to represent a technical artifact of the sequencing pipeline. In both the original and validation cohorts, the classifier was reported to diagnose cytomegalovirus status with high specificity and sensitivity. In a later analysis, several top co-occurrence clusters were reported to appear linked to parvovirus B19, influenza, CMV and Epstein-Barr virus. A further reported finding was that TCR beta sequences accurately predicted the HLA-A and HLA-B alleles for most subjects in the first cohort. In this cohort, only TCR beta chains were sequenced, and detectable features were limited by the absence of alpha or paired-chain data. The 87-base-pair reads could not distinguish some IMGT-functional V segments, including TRBV6-2 and TRBV6-3, so those segments were excluded. In a later analysis, most CMV-associated TCR beta chains were found to appear HLA-restricted, with HLA associations seemingly driven largely by CMV exposure. According to a later genetic analysis, donors in an Asian-associated ancestry cluster had fewer N-insertions in productive TCRs than the roughly 700-donor mean. Most TCR sequences were seen in very few donors, while some public TCRs were found in many individuals. V-gene and J-gene trimming of TCR beta chains was associated with a missense DCLRE1C variant in a later genetic analysis, and the association was replicated in an independent cohort. A total of 150 to 200 TCR beta chains were listed by the study as associated with cytomegalovirus. A later analysis found that HLA-associated TCR beta chains were more clonally expanded and had lower generation probabilities than equally common non-associated chains. HLA typing was unavailable for some donors at each locus, so association tests used only the typed subset. Strong co-occurrence of HLA alleles, especially DR and DQ, made assigning TCR associations to individual alleles difficult. According to the authors, the approach could potentially be generalized to other disease states and immunological phenotypes. A later analysis associated around 16,000 TCR beta sequences with specific HLA alleles at a false discovery rate of 0.05. Presence/absence analyses assumed roughly uniform sequencing depth across donors, an assumption that may not hold. Because counts were too low, approximately 18 rarely observed V segments, including chromosome 9 orphons, were excluded from the earlier analysis of about 500 of the donors. A later analysis found that TCR association rates varied across HLA loci, with DRB1 alleles showing the most associated TCRs and HLA-C alleles the fewest. For the cohort, immune exposure information was limited to CMV serostatus. An earlier analysis of around 500 of the donors showed that most TCR beta V segments appeared in productive rearrangements either about 87% or about 30% of the time, which broadly matched IMGT annotations. In vitro tests confirmed that a few of the cytomegalovirus-associated TCR beta chains recognize cytomegalovirus antigens.

A word on this clone: Its antigen remains undetermined. No quality values exist for individual bases; no much larger clone is one base distant.

The library was produced with the immunoSEQ multiplex PCR assay. The multiplex PCR relied on a mix of 60 forward primers for TCR Vbeta segments and 13 reverse primers for TCR Jbeta segments. The CDR3 region of rearranged TCR beta genes was amplified from genomic DNA by a multiplex PCR assay. The amplified TCR beta libraries were sequenced on the Illumina HiSeq System as 87-base-pair reads. Turning to the authors' computational methods: A later analysis counted about 76 million unique TCR beta chains across the 640 or so repertoires, and 9.5 million to 11 million of these chains were shared by at least two donors. Raw reads were error-corrected and collapsed into unique sequences with a nearest-neighbor algorithm that merged closely related sequences to remove PCR and sequencing errors. V, D and J gene segments were assigned by aligning CDR3 sequences to IMGT reference sequences. For a sequence to be retained, a match of at least six nucleotides to both a V gene segment and a J gene segment was required. A rearrangement was called productive if the CDR3 had no stop codons and remained in frame with V and J, and every other rearrangement was called non-productive. Following IMGT convention, CDR3 was defined as the stretch from the second conserved V-encoded cysteine up to the conserved J-encoded phenylalanine. Sequences without an unambiguous match to a single V gene segment were excluded from the earlier analysis of about 600 of the donors. In an earlier analysis of approximately 590 of the donors, V segments were called functional above 56.7% productive rearrangements and were called segregating when the between-donor standard deviation exceeded 5%. A statistical classification framework was built for diagnosing cytomegalovirus status from the catalog of TCR beta chain sequences. A later analysis assigned V and J genes by comparing TCR nucleotide sequences with IMGT/GENE-DB human TR gene sequences. The TCRdist pipeline was used in a later analysis to assign CDR3 sequences and most-parsimonious VDJ recombination scenarios. In a later analysis, each TCR beta chain was defined by its CDR3 amino acid sequence together with its V-gene family, and reads without a unique V-gene family were excluded. As a way to deal with suspected cross-contamination and a sequencing artifact, a later analysis dropped hundreds of nucleotide sequences that were highly shared and had low generation probability. In a later analysis, a clonal expansion index for each public chain was calculated from normalized within-repertoire ranks of inferred template counts. A later analysis computed generation probabilities with a VDJ recombination model fitted to out-of-frame rearrangements, and checked the results against IGoR. In a later analysis, TCR-TCR, TCR-HLA and TCR-CMV co-occurrence was scored with hypergeometric tests, and a repertoire-size bias correction was applied to TCR pairs. To estimate false discovery rates, a later analysis permuted the HLA or CMV assignments 20 times. In a later analysis, co-occurring TCRs were grouped with DBSCAN, and TCRdist sequence similarity was added when clustering was performed within HLA-allele-positive subsets. Co-occurrence clustering excluded repertoires with fewer than 30,000 or more than 120,000 public chains, plus five with anomalous nucleotide sharing. TCRdb mirrors the immuneACCESS table, restricted to in-frame sequences. Some clones are absent from its copies; in checked studies, under half trace to an unresolved V gene, and the reason for the others is unknown. V, J and clone size were drawn from that table, and D and trimming were deduced from the DNA. This sample gives 130,000 to 150,000 clones in total; 60% to 85% of them show up just once. The leading ten clones occupy 6.5% to 7% of the sample.

In total, 630 or so healthy bone marrow donors made up the cohort. At the time of sampling, every cohort member was nominally healthy, though immune exposures that went unrecorded were likely present. The donor was CMV seropositive and belonged to the group of more than 250 seropositive cohort members. A peripheral blood sample was collected from each donor, and TCR beta sequencing was performed on peripheral blood mononuclear cells. Genomic DNA extraction from the blood cell samples was performed with the Qiagen DNeasy Blood Extraction Kit. CDR1 and CDR2 were assigned from the germline V gene as LGHNT and FRNRAP. The CDR3 spans 15 residues, from the cysteine through the phenylalanine. The read is trimmed to its CDR3 DNA, 45 bases read in frame from base 1. V trim: 4 bases; J trim: 5 bases; unmatched bases: 7.

Sequenced sample: PBMCs. The rearranged chain carries TRBV12-5 and TRBJ1-1, with 10 junctional bases fitting TRBD1. The receptor was isolated from a middle-aged woman in good health and CMV-seropositive. CDR3 loop: CASGSGQGLGTEAFF. The sequenced DNA is TGTGCTAGTGGTTCGGGACAGGGGCTGGGTACTGAAGCTTTCTTT.